The 11 T cell receptor beta chains reported below all come from one sample, sequenced in a study of T cells in tuberculosis. Here immunoSEQ multiplex PCR was the method, and the copy in TCRdb shows in-frame clones only, minus some. The data hold under 35,000 clones, with just over 90% observed a single time. Regarding time point: new active TB diagnosis, blood taken before or within 7 days of starting treatment. The sample here was PBMCs, taken at tuberculosis diagnosis. The origin of the receptors is an adult with tuberculosis. Some clones in this sample may be carry-over from other donors' samples.

The chain has TRBV5-1 and TRBJ1-3; perhaps TRBD1 as D (5 bases). Germline CDR1 and CDR2: SGHRS and YFSETQ. This CDR3 contains 17 residues. The germline V and J ends were trimmed by 1 base and 0 bases, with 14 bases remaining between them. The CDR3 DNA reads TGCGCCAGCAGCTTGTTTTTTGGGGCAAGCTCTGGAAACACCATATATTTT. This sequence encodes CASSLFFGASSGNTIYF.

The rearrangement links TRBV6-5 to TRBJ1-4, with 7 positions matching TRBD1. The V gene's germline CDR1 is MNHEY and CDR2 SVGAGI. Germline trimming cut 6 bases from V and 10 bases from J; bases unmatched to any gene: 11. The CDR3 contains 14 residues. In DNA, the CDR3 is TGTGCCAGCAGAGCAGCGACAGGGCAGGGAAAACTGTTTTTT. This codes for CASRAATGQGKLFF.

The chain links TRBV5-6 to TRBJ2-7; 7 bases are a match to TRBD2. This CDR3 contains 15 residues. CDR1 and CDR2 from the germline V gene are SGHDT and YYEEEE. Losses at the gene ends were 0 bases for V and 6 bases for J; bases not matched to a gene: 9. CDR3 bases: TGTGCCAGCAGCTTGGAGGTTGCGGGGGTCTTCGAGCAGTACTTC. Residues: CASSLEVAGVFEQYF.

This sequence joins TRBV5-1 and TRBJ2-3; D remains ambiguous. Between the trimmed V and J ends, which lost 5 bases and 3 bases, there was a span of 22 bases. CDR1 is SGHRS, CDR2 YFSETQ, per germline. The CDR3 has 17 amino acids. The CDR3 sequence: CASSALLGSFGTDTQYF. In DNA form, the CDR3 reads TGCGCCAGCAGTGCGCTCCTTGGGTCTTTCGGGACAGATACGCAGTATTTT.

The rearrangement joins TRBV6-1 to TRBJ1-1; 7 bases agree with TRBD1. V lost 8 bases to trimming and J lost 0 bases; unmatched junction nucleotides: 6. Germline lookup yields CDR1 MNHNS and CDR2 SASEGT. CDR3 length equals 14 residues. CDR3 DNA sequence: TGTGCCAGCCAGGGACAGAATATGAACACTGAAGCTTTCTTT. It codes for CASQGQNMNTEAFF.

By frequency in the sample, this clone is large. J is TRBJ1-5 and V is TRBV6-5; perhaps TRBD1 as D (5 bases). Germline V CDR1 and CDR2: MNHEY, SVGAGI. The CDR3 is made up of 15 amino acids. The V end was cut by 6 bases, the J end by 0 bases, with 12 bases between. The CDR3 coding sequence is TGTGCCAGCAGCCCGACAGACTTTAGCAATCAGCCCCAGCATTTT. This codes for CASSPTDFSNQPQHF.

This clone was found once. The J gene is TRBJ2-2, the V gene TRBV5-6; perhaps TRBD1 as D (5 bases). Germline loops: CDR1 SGHDT, CDR2 YYEEEE. V was shortened by 2 bases and J by 1 base, with 12 bases between the two germline ends. The CDR3 extends over 16 amino acids. CDR3 residues: CASSLSTEWNTGELFF. The CDR3 DNA reads as TGTGCCAGCAGCTTATCGACAGAGTGGAACACCGGGGAGCTGTTTTTT.

This sequence joins TRBV7-9 and TRBJ1-2, with 7 bases fitting TRBD1. J was trimmed by 8 bases and V by 1 base; bases with no gene match: 4. The CDR3 totals 13 residues. Germline assignment: CDR1 SEHNR and CDR2 FQNEAQ (reference sequence). The CDR3 protein is CASSLGQGGGYTF. The DNA for the CDR3 is TGTGCCAGCAGCTTAGGCCAGGGGGGCGGCTACACCTTC.

The rearrangement uses TRBV6-1 and TRBJ2-3; no definite D call. The CDR3 contains 15 residues. Per the germline V gene, CDR1 is MNHNS and CDR2 is SASEGT. With 8 bases removed from V and 1 base from J, the gap between germline ends came to 16 bases. The CDR3 region is CASSSTKRGTDTQYF. CDR3 in DNA: TGTGCCAGCTCCTCCACGAAACGCGGCACAGATACGCAGTATTTT.

V and J are TRBV7-9 and TRBJ2-5; D unclear. Per the germline V gene, CDR1 is SEHNR and CDR2 is FQNEAQ (reference sequence). The CDR3 runs to 13 residues. V dropped 4 bases and J dropped 1 base, with 7 bases sitting between them. The CDR3 is CASSSEVQETQYF. In DNA, the CDR3 is TGTGCCAGCAGCTCTGAGGTCCAAGAGACCCAGTACTTC.

The chain carries TRBV2 and TRBJ1-2; D is ambiguous. The CDR3 runs 13 residues. V dropped 8 bases and J dropped 6 bases, with 16 bases sitting between them. The germline gives CDR1 SNHLY, CDR2 FYNNEI. CDR3 DNA: TGTGCCAGCCGGGCAGGCCTCGGGGATGGCTACACCTTC. Translation: CASRAGLGDGYTF.